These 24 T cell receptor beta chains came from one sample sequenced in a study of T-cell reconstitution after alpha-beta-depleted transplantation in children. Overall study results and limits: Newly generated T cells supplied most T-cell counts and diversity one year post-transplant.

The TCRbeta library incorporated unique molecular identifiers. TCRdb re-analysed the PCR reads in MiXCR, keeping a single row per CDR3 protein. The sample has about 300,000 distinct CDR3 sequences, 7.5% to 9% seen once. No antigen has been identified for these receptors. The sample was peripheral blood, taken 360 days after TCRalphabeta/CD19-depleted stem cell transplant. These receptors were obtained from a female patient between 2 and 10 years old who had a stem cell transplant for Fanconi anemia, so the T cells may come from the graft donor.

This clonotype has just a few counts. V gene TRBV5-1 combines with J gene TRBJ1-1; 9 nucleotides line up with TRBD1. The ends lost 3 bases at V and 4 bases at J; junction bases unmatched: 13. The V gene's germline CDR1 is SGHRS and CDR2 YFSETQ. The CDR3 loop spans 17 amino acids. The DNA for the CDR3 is TGCGCCAGCAGCTCTGGGGCCCGACAGGGGGGGACCACTGAAGCTTTCTTT. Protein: CASSSGARQGGTTEAFF.

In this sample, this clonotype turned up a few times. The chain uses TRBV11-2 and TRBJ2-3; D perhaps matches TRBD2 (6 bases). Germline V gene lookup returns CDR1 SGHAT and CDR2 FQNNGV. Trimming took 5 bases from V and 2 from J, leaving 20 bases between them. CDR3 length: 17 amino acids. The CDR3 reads CASSRGIRGLVTDTQYF. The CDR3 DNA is TGTGCCAGCAGCCGCGGGATTCGGGGTCTTGTCACAGATACGCAGTATTTT.

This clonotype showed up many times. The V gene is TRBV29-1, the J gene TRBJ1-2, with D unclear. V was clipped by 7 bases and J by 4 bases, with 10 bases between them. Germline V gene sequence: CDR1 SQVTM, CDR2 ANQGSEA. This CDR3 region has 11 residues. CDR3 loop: CSARGPYGYTF. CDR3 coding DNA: TGCAGCGCCCGTGGGCCCTATGGCTACACCTTC.

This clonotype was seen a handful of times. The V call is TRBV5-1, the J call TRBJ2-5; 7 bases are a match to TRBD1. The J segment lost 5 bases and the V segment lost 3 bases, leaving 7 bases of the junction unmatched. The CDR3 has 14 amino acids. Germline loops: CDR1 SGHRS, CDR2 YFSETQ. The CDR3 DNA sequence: TGCGCCAGCAGCTCCAACAGGGGTTGGGAGACCCAGTACTTC. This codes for CASSSNRGWETQYF.

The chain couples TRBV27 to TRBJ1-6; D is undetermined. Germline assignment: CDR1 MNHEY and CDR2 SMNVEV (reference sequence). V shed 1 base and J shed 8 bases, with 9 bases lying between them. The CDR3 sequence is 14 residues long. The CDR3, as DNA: TGTGCCAGCAGTTTATTAGGGTCGCATTCACCCCTCCACTTT. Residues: CASSLLGSHSPLHF.

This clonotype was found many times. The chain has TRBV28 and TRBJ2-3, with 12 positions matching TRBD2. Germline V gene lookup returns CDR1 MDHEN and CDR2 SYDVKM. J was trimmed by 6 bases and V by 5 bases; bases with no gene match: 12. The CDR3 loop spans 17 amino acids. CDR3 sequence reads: CASSIRLAGAPGDTQYF. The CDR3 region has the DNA TGTGCCAGCAGTATAAGACTAGCGGGGGCGCCTGGGGATACGCAGTATTTT.

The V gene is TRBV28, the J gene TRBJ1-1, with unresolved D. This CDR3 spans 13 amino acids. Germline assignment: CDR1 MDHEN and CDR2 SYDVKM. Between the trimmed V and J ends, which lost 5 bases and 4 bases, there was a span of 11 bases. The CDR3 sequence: CASSPRRGTEAFF. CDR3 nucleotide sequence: TGTGCCAGCAGTCCCCGACGGGGCACTGAAGCTTTCTTT.

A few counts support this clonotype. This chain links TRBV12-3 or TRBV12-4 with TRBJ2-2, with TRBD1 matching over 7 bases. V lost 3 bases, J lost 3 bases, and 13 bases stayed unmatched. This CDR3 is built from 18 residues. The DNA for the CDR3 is TGTGCCAGCAGTTTTGACAGGGTCCCCACCGAAGACACCGGGGAGCTGTTTTTT. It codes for CASSFDRVPTEDTGELFF.

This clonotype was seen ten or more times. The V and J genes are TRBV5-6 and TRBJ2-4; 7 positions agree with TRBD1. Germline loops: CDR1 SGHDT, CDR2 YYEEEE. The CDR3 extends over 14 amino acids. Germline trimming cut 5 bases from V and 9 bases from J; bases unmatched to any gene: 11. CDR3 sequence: CASSSRDTGAIQYF. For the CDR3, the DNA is TGTGCCAGCAGTTCACGCGACACAGGGGCCATTCAGTACTTC. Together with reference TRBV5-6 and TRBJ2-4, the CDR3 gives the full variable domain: DAGVTQSPTHLIKTRGQQVTLRCSPKSGHDTVSWYQQALGQGPQFIFQYYEEEERQRGNFPDRFSGHQFPNYSSELNVNALLLGDSALYLCASSSRDTGAIQYFGAGTRLSVL.

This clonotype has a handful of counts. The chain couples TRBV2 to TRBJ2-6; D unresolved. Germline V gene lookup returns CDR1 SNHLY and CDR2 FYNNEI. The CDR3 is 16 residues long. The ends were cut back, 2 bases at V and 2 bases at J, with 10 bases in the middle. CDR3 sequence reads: CASSEFGYTGANVLTF. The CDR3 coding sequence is TGTGCCAGCAGTGAATTTGGGTACACTGGGGCCAACGTCCTGACTTTC.

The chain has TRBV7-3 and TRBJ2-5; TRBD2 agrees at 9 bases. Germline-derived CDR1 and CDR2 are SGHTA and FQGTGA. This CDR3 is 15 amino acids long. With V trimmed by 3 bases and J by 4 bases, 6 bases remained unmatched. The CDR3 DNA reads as TGTGCCAGCAGCTTGGGCGGGAGGGGACGAGAGACCCAGTACTTC. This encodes CASSLGGRGRETQYF.

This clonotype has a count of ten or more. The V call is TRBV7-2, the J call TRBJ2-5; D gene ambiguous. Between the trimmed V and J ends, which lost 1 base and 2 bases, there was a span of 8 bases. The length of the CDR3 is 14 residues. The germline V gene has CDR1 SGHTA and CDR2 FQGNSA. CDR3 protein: CASSLGGSQETQYF. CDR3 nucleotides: TGTGCCAGCAGCTTAGGAGGCTCGCAAGAGACCCAGTACTTC.

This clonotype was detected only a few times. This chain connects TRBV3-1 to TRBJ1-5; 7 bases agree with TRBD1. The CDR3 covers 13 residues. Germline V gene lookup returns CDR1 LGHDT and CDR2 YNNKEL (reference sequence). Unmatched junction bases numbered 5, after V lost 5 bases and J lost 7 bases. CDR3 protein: CASSKNRGQPQHF. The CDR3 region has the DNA TGTGCCAGCAGCAAAAACAGGGGCCAGCCCCAGCATTTT. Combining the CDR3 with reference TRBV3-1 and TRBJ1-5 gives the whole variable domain DTAVSQTPKYLVTQMGNDKSIKCEQNLGHDTMYWYKQDSKKFLKIMFSYNNKELIINETVPNRFSPKSPDKAHLNLHINSLELGDSAVYFCASSKNRGQPQHFGDGTRLSIL.

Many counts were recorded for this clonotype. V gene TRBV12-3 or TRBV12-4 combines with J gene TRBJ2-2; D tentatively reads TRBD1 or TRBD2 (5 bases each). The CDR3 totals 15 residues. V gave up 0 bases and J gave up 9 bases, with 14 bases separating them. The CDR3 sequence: CASSLALGALRELFF. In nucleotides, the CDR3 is TGTGCCAGCAGTTTAGCGCTCGGGGCCCTTCGGGAGCTGTTTTTT.

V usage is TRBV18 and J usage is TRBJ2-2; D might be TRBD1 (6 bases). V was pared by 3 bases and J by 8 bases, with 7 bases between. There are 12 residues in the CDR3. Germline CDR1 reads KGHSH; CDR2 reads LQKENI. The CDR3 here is CASSPGAGELFF. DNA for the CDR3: TGTGCCAGCTCACCGGGGGCTGGGGAGCTGTTTTTT. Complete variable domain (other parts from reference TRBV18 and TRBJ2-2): NAGVMQNPRHLVRRRGQEARLRCSPMKGHSHVYWYRQLPEEGLKFMVYLQKENIIDESGMPKERFSAEFPKEGPSILRIQQVVRGDSAAYFCASSPGAGELFFGEGSRLTVL.

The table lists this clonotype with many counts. The CDR3 coding sequence is TGTGCCAGCAGCGTATCGAAGGCTAGAGTGGGCGAGACCCAGTACTTC. Amino acids: CASSVSKARVGETQYF. The V call is TRBV12-3 or TRBV12-4, the J call TRBJ2-5, with D unclear. The length of the CDR3 is 16 residues. V lost 6 bases, J lost 5 bases, and 22 bases lay in between.

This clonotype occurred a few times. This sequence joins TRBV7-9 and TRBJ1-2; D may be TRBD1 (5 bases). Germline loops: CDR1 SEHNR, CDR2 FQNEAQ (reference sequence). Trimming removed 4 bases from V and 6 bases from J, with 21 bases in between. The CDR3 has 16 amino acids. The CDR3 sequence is CASSSLVQRGGDGYTF. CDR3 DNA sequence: TGTGCCAGCAGCTCACTAGTGCAACGGGGAGGGGATGGCTACACCTTC.

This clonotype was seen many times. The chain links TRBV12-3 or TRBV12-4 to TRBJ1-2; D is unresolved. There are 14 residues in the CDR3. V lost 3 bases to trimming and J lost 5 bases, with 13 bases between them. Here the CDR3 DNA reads TGTGCCAGCAGTTTCAACAGTGTTATATATGGCTACACCTTC. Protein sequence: CASSFNSVIYGYTF.

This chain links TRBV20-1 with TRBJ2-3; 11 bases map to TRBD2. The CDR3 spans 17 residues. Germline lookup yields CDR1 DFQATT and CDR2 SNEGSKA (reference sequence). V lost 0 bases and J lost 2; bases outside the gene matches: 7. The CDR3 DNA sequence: TGCAGTGCTAGAGATCGACTAGCGGGGATACTCACAGATACGCAGTATTTT. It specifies CSARDRLAGILTDTQYF.

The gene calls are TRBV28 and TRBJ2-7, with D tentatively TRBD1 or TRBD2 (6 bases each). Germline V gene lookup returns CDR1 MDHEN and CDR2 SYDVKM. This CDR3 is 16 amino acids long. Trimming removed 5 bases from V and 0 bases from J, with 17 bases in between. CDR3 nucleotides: TGTGCCAGCAGTCCCCTAGGGGGGACCCTCTCCTACGAGCAGTACGTC. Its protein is CASSPLGGTLSYEQYV.

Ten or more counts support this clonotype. CDR3 loop: CASSLDGANTGELFF. CDR3 sequence (DNA): TGTGCCAGCAGTCTGGACGGCGCGAACACCGGGGAGCTGTTTTTT. The chain uses TRBV12-3 or TRBV12-4 and TRBJ2-2; D not resolved. The CDR3 covers 15 residues. The ends were cut back, 5 bases at V and 0 bases at J, with 10 bases in the middle.

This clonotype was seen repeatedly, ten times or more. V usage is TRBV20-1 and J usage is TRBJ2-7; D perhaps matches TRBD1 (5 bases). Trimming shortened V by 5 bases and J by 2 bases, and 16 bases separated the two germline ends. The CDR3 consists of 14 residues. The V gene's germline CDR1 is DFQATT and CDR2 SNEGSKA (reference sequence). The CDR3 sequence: CSASQDPKAYEQYF. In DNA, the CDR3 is TGCAGTGCTTCACAGGATCCCAAGGCCTACGAGCAGTACTTC.

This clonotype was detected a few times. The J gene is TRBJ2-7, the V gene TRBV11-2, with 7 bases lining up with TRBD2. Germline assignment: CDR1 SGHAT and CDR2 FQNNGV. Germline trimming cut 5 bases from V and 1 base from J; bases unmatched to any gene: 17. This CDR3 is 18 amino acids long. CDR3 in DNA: TGTGCCAGCAGCCAGTCTCACAGCGGGGCCTCCTGGTCCTACGAGCAGTACTTC. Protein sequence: CASSQSHSGASWSYEQYF.

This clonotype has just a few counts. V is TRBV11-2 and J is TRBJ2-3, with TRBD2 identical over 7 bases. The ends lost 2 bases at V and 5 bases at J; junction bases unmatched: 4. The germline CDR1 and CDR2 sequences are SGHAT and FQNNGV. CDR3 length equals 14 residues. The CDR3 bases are TGTGCCAGCAGCTTACCGGGGAGGGGAGATACGCAGTATTTT. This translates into CASSLPGRGDTQYF.